The sequence of this T cell receptor (beta chain) was determined in a study of shared clonotypes between healthy human individuals. Whole-study results and caveats: The sharing of 5% to 6.5% of naive CD4 clonotypes was seen across several donors. Clonotype sharing among donors likely depends on sequencing depth.

This clone came up a few times. Its antigen remains unknown. CDR1 is DFQATT, CDR2 SNEGSKA, per germline (reference sequence). This CDR3 contains 11 residues. V lost 1 base to trimming and J lost 8 bases, with 8 bases between them. Profiled with immunoSEQ multiplex PCR; TCRdb holds only in-frame clones, not every one. In the table there are about 1 million clones, around 76% of which are singletons. CD4+ cells underwent separation, giving CD45RA+ naive and CD45RA-negative memory subsets. The sequence was collected from a young man in good health. Sequenced input: memory CD4+ T cells sorted from blood. The subset here: CD45RA-negative fraction. The genes are TRBV20-1 and TRBJ1-2; D is unclear. This CDR3 is CSARAIRGYTF. The CDR3 nucleotides are TGCAGTGCTAGAGCCATCAGGGGCTACACCTTC.